This TCR beta chain was obtained from a study of T-cell reconstitution after alpha-beta-depleted transplantation in children. A library of TCRbeta sequences, prepared with unique molecular identifiers, was generated. MiXCR was run by TCRdb on the PCR reads, yielding one entry per CDR3 protein. The data contain around 360,000 distinct CDR3 sequences, 10% of them singletons. CDR1 SEHNR and CDR2 FQNEAQ come from the germline V gene (reference sequence). The CDR3 is 13 residues long. The V gene end was trimmed by 8 bases and the J gene end by 10 bases; junction bases not matched to a gene: 12. The clonotype was recovered from a human donor who donated a stem cell graft to a child with acute lymphoblastic leukemia. The chain has TRBV7-9 and TRBJ1-2, with 8 bases identical to TRBD1. This material consisted of PBMCs from the stem cell graft donor, taken from the stem cell graft. CDR3 sequence (DNA): TGTGCCAGCGGCGCATATCTCCAGGGGGCCTACACCTTC. Translating gives CASGAYLQGAYTF.